This TCR beta chain stems from a study of shared clonotypes between healthy human individuals (dated by TCRdb to about 2020). Looking at the study overall: A couple of women and three men aged 18 to 49 years were included in the cohort. For each donor, three plates each were used for CD4 naive and CD4 memory, two plates were used for CD8 naive, and one plate was used for CD8 memory. Blood TCR repertoires of roughly 5 healthy adults were deeply sequenced to estimate repertoire size and the extent of clonotype sharing between individuals. Libraries were prepared and TCR repertoires were sequenced by different laboratories using diverse techniques, in order to increase sequencing depth and limit assay-specific biases. Each donor's leukapheresis produced roughly between about 0.8 and 10 billion PBMCs.

The germline V gene (reference sequence) specifies SGHNT as CDR1 and YYREEE as CDR2. Including cysteine and phenylalanine, the CDR3 has 13 amino acids. The kept DNA is CDR3 alone, 39 bases in frame from the first base. The junction carries 11 bases between V and J, which are trimmed by 3 bases and 5 bases respectively. Donors were healthy HIV-negative adults with no recently reported acute infections or vaccinations. Every donor was a Caucasian adult living in Nashville, Tennessee, USA. CD4+ T cells were enriched by magnetic negative selection, after which naive cells were positively selected on CD45RA and the negative fraction was taken as the memory subset. Blood was obtained by leukapheresis, after which PBMCs were separated by Ficoll-Histopaque density gradient centrifugation and cryopreserved in liquid nitrogen vapor phase. Analytical flow cytometry was used to check the purity and quantity of each magnetically sorted T cell population. Genomic DNA was isolated from each sorted fraction and quantified by UV absorbance on a Nanodrop 2000c.

Remarks on this clone: Its binding antigen is unknown. No much larger clone exists at a distance of one base, and base qualities are not known.

Using the deep immunoSEQ assay, TCR CDR3 regions were amplified from genomic DNA by multiplex PCR. For each cell subset, the extracted genomic DNA was distributed evenly across all wells of several immunoSEQ 96-well plates, and each plate served as one replicate. For sorted subsets, 150 to 200 ng genomic DNA, equal to 30,000 to 35,000 T cell genomes, was loaded into each replicate PCR. Purified libraries were quantified with a Qubit 3.0 fluorometer, sized on a Bioanalyzer 2100, and re-quantified with the KAPA Library Quantification kit. A separate single-read 150-cycle Illumina NextSeq 550 flow cell was used to sequence each immunoSEQ 96-well plate. The study's own analysis went as follows. Because only junctional sequences without quality scores were contained in the immunoSEQ output, filtering matching that applied to full-length reads could not be performed. To assign V/J genes and CDR3, sequences were annotated against IMGT germline references using PyIR, a Python wrapper for IgBLAST v1.9. Reads were removed for weak V/J assignments (E-value above 1e-6), missing CDR3, stop codons, out-of-frame junctions, or ambiguous translated residues. V3J clonotypes were defined by identical inferred V gene, J gene, and CDR3 amino acid sequence. The percentage overlap between two repertoires was calculated by dividing the number of shared unique clonotypes by the size of the smaller repertoire. Three approaches were used to assess repertoire richness: RTK rarefaction, the Chao1 estimator, and Recon v2.1 estimates of unobserved clonotypes. Generation probabilities for all TCRbeta clonotypes obtained by the gDNA method from a few donors were computed using OLGA. This immuneACCESS table, as held by TCRdb, lists in-frame sequences with V and J called but not all clones. Of the missing ones, under half trace to an unresolved V gene in checked studies; the others have no known cause. The V and J calls and clone size were taken over from that table, and D and trimming were inferred from the DNA. This sample gives millions of clones in total; around 95% of them show up just once. The ten largest clonotypes hold under 0.15% of the sample.

The paper as a whole reports these results and caveats: Sampling was restricted to blood, and TCR repertoires in tissues likely differ from the TCR repertoires found in blood. Estimated clonotype richness was generally larger for naive than for memory subsets. Pairwise subsampling led to the expectation that sequencing depth would affect the degree of clonotype sharing among donors. Rarefaction of sorted-subset datasets indicated incomplete sequencing despite the large sequencing depth. Approximately 5% of naive CD4, roughly 3.6% of naive CD8, approximately 2% of memory CD4, and less than 0.45% of memory CD8 clonotypes were shared across a few donors. Because the study included only a small number of donors, the genetic and exposure-history diversity represented was limited. Compared with non-shared clonotypes, clonotypes shared by all four sorted-subset donors had higher generation probabilities.

The rearrangement combines TRBV5-4 with TRBJ2-5; the D gene is possibly TRBD1 or TRBD2, with 5 bases matching each. The clonotype originates from a man younger than 30 in good health. The source material was naive CD4+ T cells sorted from blood. The sample's cell subset or site label, decoded: CD45RA+ positively selected. The DNA sequence is given as TGTGCCAGCAGCTCCCGGGGCAGCGAGACCCAGTACTTC. This sequence encodes CASSSRGSETQYF.